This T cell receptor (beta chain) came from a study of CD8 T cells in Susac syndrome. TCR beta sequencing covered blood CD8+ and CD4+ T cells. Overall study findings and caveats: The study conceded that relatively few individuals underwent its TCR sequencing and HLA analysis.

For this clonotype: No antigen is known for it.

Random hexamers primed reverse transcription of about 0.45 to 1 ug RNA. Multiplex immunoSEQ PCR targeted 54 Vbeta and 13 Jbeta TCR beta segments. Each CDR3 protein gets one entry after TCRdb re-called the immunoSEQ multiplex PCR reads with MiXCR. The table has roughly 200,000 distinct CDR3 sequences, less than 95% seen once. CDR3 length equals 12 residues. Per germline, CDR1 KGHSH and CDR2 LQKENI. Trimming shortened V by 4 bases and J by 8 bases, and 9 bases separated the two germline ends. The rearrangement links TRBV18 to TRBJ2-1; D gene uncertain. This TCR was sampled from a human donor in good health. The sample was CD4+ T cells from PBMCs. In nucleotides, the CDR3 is TGTGCCAGCTCACGTAAGGGCGATGAGCAGTTCTTC. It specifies CASSRKGDEQFF.